This T cell receptor (beta chain) was found in a study of PD-1 and CTLA-4 blockade in melanoma. CDR3 length equals 14 residues. Per germline, CDR1 MDHEN and CDR2 SYDVKM. Trimming took 3 bases from V and 7 from J, leaving 16 bases between them. Measured with immunoSEQ multiplex PCR; TCRdb has only the in-frame clones, and not every one. The sample yields 25,000 to 40,000 clones, 88% seen once. The chain combines TRBV28 with TRBJ2-7; the D is unclear. This clonotype was sampled from a human donor with melanoma. This material consisted of CD8+ T cells from peripheral blood, taken from a patient given anti-PD-1 treatment. The CDR3: CASSFRLTRREQYF. The CDR3 coding sequence is TGTGCCAGCAGTTTCCGTCTAACCCGGCGGGAGCAGTACTTC.